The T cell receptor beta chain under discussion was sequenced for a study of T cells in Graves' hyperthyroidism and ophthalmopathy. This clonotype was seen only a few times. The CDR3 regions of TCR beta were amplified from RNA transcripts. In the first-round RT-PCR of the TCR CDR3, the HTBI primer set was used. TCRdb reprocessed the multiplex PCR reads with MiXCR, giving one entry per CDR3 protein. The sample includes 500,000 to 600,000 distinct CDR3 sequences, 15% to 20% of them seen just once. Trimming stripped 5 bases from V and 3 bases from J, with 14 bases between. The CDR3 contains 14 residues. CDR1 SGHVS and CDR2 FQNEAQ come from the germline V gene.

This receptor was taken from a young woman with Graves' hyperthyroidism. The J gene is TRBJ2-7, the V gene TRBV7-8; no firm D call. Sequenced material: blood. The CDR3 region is CASSTAGPRYEQYF. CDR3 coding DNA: TGTGCCAGCAGCACAGCCGGGCCCCGCTACGAGCAGTACTTC.